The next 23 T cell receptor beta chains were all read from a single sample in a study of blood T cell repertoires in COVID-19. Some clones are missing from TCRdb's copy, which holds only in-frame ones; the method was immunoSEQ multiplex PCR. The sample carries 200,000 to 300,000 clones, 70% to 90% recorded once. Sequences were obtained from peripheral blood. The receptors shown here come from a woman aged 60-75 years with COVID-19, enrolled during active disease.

CDR3 nucleotides: TGTGCCAGCAGCCTCAGGGGTAACTCTGGGGCCAACGTCCTGACTTTC. It yields the protein CASSLRGNSGANVLTF. The chain joins TRBV3-1 (or the pseudogene TRBV3-2) to TRBJ2-6, with D perhaps matching TRBD1 (6 bases). Germline V lookup: CDR1 LGHDT, CDR2 YNNKEL (reference sequence). V lost 4 bases and J 0 bases, leaving 10 bases between the germline ends. The CDR3 length is 16 residues.

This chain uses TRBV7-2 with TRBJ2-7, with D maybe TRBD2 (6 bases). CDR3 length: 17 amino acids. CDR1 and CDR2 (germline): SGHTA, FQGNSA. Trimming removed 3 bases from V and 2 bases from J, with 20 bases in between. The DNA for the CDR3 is TGTGCCAGCAGCTTGGCTTTCGGAGGGACGTCTACCTACGAGCAGTACTTC. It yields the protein CASSLAFGGTSTYEQYF.

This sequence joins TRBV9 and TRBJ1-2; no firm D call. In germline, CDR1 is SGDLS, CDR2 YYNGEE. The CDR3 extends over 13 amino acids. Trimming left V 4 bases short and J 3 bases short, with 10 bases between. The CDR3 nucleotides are TGTGCCAGCAGCCCCACGAGCTACTATGGCTACACCTTC. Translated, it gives CASSPTSYYGYTF.

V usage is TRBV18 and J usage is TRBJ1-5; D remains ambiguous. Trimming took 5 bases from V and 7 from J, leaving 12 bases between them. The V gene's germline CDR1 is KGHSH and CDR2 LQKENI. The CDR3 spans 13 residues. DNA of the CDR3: TGTGCCAGCTCATCCTATGCGGGGCAGCCCCAGCATTTT. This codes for CASSSYAGQPQHF.

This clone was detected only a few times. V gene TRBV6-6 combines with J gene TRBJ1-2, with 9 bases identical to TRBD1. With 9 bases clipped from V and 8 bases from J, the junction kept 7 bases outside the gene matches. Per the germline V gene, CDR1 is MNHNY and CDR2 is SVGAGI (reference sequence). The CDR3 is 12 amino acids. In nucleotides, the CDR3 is TGTGCCAGTTTGGACAGGGGTGTAGGCTACACCTTC. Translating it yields CASLDRGVGYTF.

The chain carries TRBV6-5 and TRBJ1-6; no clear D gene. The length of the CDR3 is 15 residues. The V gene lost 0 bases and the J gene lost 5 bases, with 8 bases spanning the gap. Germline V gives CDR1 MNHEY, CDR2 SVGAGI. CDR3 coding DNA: TGTGCCAGCAGTTACTCCCGGGAGAATAATTCACCCCTCCACTTT. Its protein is CASSYSRENNSPLHF.

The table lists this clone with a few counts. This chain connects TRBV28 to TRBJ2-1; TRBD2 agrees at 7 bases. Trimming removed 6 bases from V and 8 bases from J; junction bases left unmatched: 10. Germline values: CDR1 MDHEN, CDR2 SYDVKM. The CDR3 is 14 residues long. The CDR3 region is CASSPRGGSYEQFF. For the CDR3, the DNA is TGTGCCAGCAGCCCTCGGGGCGGGAGTTATGAGCAGTTCTTC.

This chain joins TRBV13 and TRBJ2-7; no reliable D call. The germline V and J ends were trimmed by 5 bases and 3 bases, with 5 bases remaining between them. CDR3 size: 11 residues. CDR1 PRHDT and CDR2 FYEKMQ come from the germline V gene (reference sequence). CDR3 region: CASSTYYEQYF. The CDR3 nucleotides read TGTGCCAGCAGCACCTACTACGAGCAGTACTTC.

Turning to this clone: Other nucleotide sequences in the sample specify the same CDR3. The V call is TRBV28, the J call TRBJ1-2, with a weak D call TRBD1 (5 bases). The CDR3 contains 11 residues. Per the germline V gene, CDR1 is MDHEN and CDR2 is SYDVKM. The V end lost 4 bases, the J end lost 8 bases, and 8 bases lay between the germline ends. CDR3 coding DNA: TGTGCCAGCAGTTCCCGGGGGGGCTACACCTTC. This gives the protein CASSSRGGYTF.

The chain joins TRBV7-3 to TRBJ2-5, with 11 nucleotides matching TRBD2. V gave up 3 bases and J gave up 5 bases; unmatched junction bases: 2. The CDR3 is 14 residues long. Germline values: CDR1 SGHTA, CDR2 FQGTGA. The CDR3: CASSLGLAEETQYF. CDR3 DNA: TGTGCCAGCAGCTTGGGACTAGCGGAGGAGACCCAGTACTTC. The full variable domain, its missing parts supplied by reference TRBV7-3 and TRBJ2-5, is GAGVSQTPSNKVTEKGKYVELRCDPISGHTALYWYRQSLGQGPEFLIYFQGTGAADDSGLPNDRFFAVRPEGSVSTLKIQRTERGDSAVYLCASSLGLAEETQYFGPGTRLLVL.

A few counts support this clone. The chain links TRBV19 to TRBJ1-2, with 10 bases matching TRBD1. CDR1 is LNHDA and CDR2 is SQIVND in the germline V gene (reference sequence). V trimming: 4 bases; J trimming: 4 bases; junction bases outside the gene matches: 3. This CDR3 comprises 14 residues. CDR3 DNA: TGTGCCAGTAGTACAAGGACAGGGGGCTATGGCTACACCTTC. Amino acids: CASSTRTGGYGYTF.

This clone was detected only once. In nucleotides, the CDR3 is TGTGCCAGCAGCTTATTGGGGGAGGGAACCTACGAGCAGTACTTC. The encoded protein is CASSLLGEGTYEQYF. The V and J genes are TRBV13 and TRBJ2-7, with 7 bases identical to TRBD2. Germline V gene sequence: CDR1 PRHDT, CDR2 FYEKMQ (reference sequence). The trim removed 2 bases at V and 2 bases at J, leaving 6 bases unmatched. The CDR3 is 15 residues long.

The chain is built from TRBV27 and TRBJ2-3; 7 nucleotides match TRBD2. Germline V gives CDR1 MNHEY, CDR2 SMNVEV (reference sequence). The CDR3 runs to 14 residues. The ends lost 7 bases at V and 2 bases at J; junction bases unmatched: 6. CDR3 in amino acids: CASTLGGVTDTQYF. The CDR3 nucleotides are TGTGCCAGCACTTTGGGGGGGGTCACAGATACGCAGTATTTT.

CDR3 protein: CASSPPGQGFVYGYTF. The CDR3 DNA reads as TGTGCCAGCAGTCCGCCGGGACAGGGGTTTGTCTATGGCTACACCTTC. This chain uses TRBV28 with TRBJ1-2; 10 bases are shared with TRBD1. Germline V CDR1 and CDR2: MDHEN, SYDVKM. The CDR3 runs to 16 residues. With V trimmed by 5 bases and J by 4 bases, 10 bases remained unmatched.

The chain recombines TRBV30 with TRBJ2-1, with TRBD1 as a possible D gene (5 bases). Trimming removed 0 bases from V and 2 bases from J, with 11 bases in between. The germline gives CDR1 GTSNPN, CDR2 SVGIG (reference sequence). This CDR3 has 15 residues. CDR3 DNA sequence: TGTGCCTGGAGTGTACAGGATAACCCCTACAATGAGCAGTTCTTC. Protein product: CAWSVQDNPYNEQFF. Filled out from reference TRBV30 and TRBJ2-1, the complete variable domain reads SQTIHQWPATLVQPVGSPLSLECTVEGTSNPNLYWYRQAAGRGLQLLFYSVGIGQISSEVPQNLSASRPQDRQFILSSKKLLLSDSGFYLCAWSVQDNPYNEQFFGPGTRLTVL.

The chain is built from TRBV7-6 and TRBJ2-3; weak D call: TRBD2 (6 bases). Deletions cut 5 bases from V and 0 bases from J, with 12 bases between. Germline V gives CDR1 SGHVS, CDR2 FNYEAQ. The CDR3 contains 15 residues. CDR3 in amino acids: CASSVSSVSTDTQYF. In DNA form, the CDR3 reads TGTGCCAGCAGCGTATCTAGCGTTAGCACAGATACGCAGTATTTT. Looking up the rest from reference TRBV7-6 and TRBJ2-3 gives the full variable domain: GAGVSQSPRYKVTKRGQDVALRCDPISGHVSLYWYRQALGQGPEFLTYFNYEAQQDKSGLPNDRFSAERPEGSISTLTIQRTEQRDSAMYRCASSVSSVSTDTQYFGPGTRLTVL.

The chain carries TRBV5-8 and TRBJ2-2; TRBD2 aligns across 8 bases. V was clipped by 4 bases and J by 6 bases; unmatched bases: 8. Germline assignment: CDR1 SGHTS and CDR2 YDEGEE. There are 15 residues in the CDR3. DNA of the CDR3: TGTGCCAGCAGCCTACCGGGACTAGTGGCCGGGGAGCTGTTTTTT. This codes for CASSLPGLVAGELFF.

The CDR3, as DNA: TGTGCCAGCAGCTTGCAGGGGGACAATCAGCCCCAGCATTTT. This gives the protein CASSLQGDNQPQHF. This chain uses TRBV7-9 with TRBJ1-5, with 7 bases aligning to TRBD1. With V trimmed by 3 bases and J by 3 bases, 2 bases remained unmatched. Looked up from germline, CDR1 is SEHNR and CDR2 is FQNEAQ (reference sequence). The CDR3 loop spans 14 amino acids.

CDR3 sequence (DNA): TGTGCCAGCAGCTCATTGGGACAGGGGACTGAAGAGACCCAGTACTTC. It yields the protein CASSSLGQGTEETQYF. This chain joins TRBV13 and TRBJ2-5; 10 nucleotides agree with TRBD1. CDR1 PRHDT and CDR2 FYEKMQ come from the germline V gene (reference sequence). Germline trimming cut 4 bases from V and 3 bases from J; bases unmatched to any gene: 8. CDR3 length: 16 amino acids.

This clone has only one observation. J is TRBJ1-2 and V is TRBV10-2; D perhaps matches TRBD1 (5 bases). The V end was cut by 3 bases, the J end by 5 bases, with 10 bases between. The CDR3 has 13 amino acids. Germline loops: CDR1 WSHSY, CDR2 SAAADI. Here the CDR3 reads CASSDPDRYGYTF. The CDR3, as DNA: TGCGCCAGCAGTGACCCAGACAGATATGGCTACACCTTC.

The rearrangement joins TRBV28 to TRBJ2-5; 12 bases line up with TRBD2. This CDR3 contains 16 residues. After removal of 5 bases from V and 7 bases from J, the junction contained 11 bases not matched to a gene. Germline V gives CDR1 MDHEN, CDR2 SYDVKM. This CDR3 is CASSLEPGLAGVTQYF. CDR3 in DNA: TGTGCCAGCAGTCTAGAACCGGGACTAGCGGGTGTGACCCAGTACTTC.

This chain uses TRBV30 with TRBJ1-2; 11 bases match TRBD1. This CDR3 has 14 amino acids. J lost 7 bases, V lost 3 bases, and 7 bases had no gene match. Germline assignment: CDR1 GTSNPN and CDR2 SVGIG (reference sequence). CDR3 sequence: CAWSQDRGQSGYTF. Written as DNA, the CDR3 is TGTGCCTGGAGCCAGGACAGGGGGCAGTCTGGCTACACCTTC.

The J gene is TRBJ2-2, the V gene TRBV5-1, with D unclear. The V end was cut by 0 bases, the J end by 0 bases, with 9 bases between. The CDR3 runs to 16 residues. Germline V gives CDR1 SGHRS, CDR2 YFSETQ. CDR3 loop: CASSLVAQTNTGELFF. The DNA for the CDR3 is TGCGCCAGCAGCTTGGTCGCACAGACGAACACCGGGGAGCTGTTTTTT.